The 24 T cell receptor beta chains in this list originate from one sample, sequenced in a study of T cell repertoires in cytomegalovirus infection. TCRdb redid the calling of the reads with MiXCR, one entry per CDR3 protein. The data show under 450,000 distinct CDR3 sequences, just under 35% seen once. Their recognized antigens are unknown. Sequencing was performed on cultured PBMCs, taken from culture after CMV antigen stimulation. The receptors shown here come from a human donor in good health (CMV status not recorded). Some clones in this sample may be carry-over from other donors' samples.

V and J are TRBV20-1 and TRBJ1-2; D unresolved. This CDR3 is 13 amino acids long. Germline lookup yields CDR1 DFQATT and CDR2 SNEGSKA (reference sequence). V was cut by 0 bases and J by 6 bases, with 11 bases left in between. DNA of the CDR3: TGCAGTGCTAGAGATTTCAGAAGGGATGGCTACACCTTC. Translated: CSARDFRRDGYTF.

The J gene is TRBJ2-3, the V gene TRBV7-2, with TRBD1 as a possible D gene (5 bases). The V gene lost 7 bases and the J gene lost 1 base, with 9 bases spanning the gap. The CDR3 runs 13 residues. Germline CDR1 is SGHTA and CDR2 is FQGNSA. CDR3 coding DNA: TGTGCCAGCAAAAGGGGCGGCACAGATACGCAGTATTTT. Translating it yields CASKRGGTDTQYF.

About this clonotype itself: Mismatch with germline at one junction end may stem from a read error. This chain uses TRBV7-2 with TRBJ2-7, with TRBD1 matching 10 bases. The germline gives CDR1 SGHTA, CDR2 FQGNSA. This CDR3 spans 14 amino acids. The CDR3 protein is CASTHRQGAGEQSF. The CDR3 DNA is TGTGCCAGCACCCACCGACAGGGGGCTGGAGAGCAGTCCTTC.

The CDR3 spells CASSPRQGASGELFF. As DNA, the CDR3 is TGTGCCAGCAGCCCTCGACAGGGGGCCAGCGGGGAGCTGTTTTTT. The rearrangement links TRBV7-3 to TRBJ2-2, with 10 positions matching TRBD1. The V and J ends lost 5 bases and 7 bases, in that order; junction bases with no gene match: 7. Germline CDR1 and CDR2: SGHTA and FQGTGA. This CDR3 is 15 amino acids long.

This chain links TRBV18 with TRBJ2-2; no definite D call. V was shortened by 1 base and J by 4 bases, with 10 bases between the two germline ends. The CDR3 sequence is 15 residues long. Germline V gene lookup returns CDR1 KGHSH and CDR2 LQKENI. CDR3 sequence (DNA): TGTGCCAGCTCACCACAAGGGATACTCACCGGGGAGCTGTTTTTT. It codes for CASSPQGILTGELFF.

This clonotype has a handful of counts. CDR3 nucleotides: TGTGCCAGCACCTTGTCGGCGTCGGGCACAGATACGCAGTATTTT. Translating gives CASTLSASGTDTQYF. The chain is built from TRBV7-2 and TRBJ2-3; D gene ambiguous. The CDR3 loop spans 15 amino acids. The germline gives CDR1 SGHTA, CDR2 FQGNSA. The V end lost 7 bases, the J end lost 1 base, and 15 bases lay between the germline ends.

This clonotype was observed a handful of times. V and J are TRBV18 and TRBJ2-7, with D perhaps matching TRBD2 (5 bases). V dropped 5 bases and J dropped 3 bases, with 17 bases sitting between them. The CDR3 consists of 15 residues. Germline V gene lookup returns CDR1 KGHSH and CDR2 LQKENI. In DNA form, the CDR3 reads TGTGCCAGCTCAGAGCAAGACTACCGAGGCTACGAGCAGTACTTC. Its translation: CASSEQDYRGYEQYF.

The rearrangement joins TRBV6-2 or TRBV6-3 to TRBJ2-1, with TRBD2 matching 8 bases. The CDR3 runs to 17 residues. CDR1 and CDR2 from the germline V gene are MNHEY and SVGEGT. Trimming at V came to 2 bases and at J to 3 bases, leaving 9 bases not matched to a gene. In DNA form, the CDR3 reads TGTGCCAGCAGTTACCCCGAGGTAGCGGGGAGCTACAATGAGCAGTTCTTC. The encoded protein is CASSYPEVAGSYNEQFF.

This clonotype showed up many times. This chain joins TRBV5-1 and TRBJ2-3, with D maybe TRBD2 (5 bases). This CDR3 comprises 14 residues. V lost 3 bases and J 2 bases, leaving 10 bases between the germline ends. Germline-derived CDR1 and CDR2 are SGHRS and YFSETQ. The CDR3 region is CASSYSGFTDTQYF. CDR3 coding DNA: TGCGCCAGCAGCTACAGCGGTTTCACAGATACGCAGTATTTT.

This clonotype has only a few counts. The chain has TRBV6-6 and TRBJ2-7, with 10 bases that match TRBD1. Germline V gene data show CDR1 as MNHNY and CDR2 as SVGAGI (reference sequence). V dropped 6 bases and J dropped 2; count of bases not matched to a gene: 7. CDR3 length: 15 amino acids. CDR3 region: CASSRGQGTTYEQYV. The CDR3 DNA sequence: TGTGCCAGCAGCCGGGGACAGGGGACGACCTACGAGCAGTACGTC.

The gene calls are TRBV20-1 and TRBJ2-5; 7 nucleotides agree with TRBD2. The CDR3 runs 15 residues. Germline CDR1 is DFQATT and CDR2 is SNEGSKA (reference sequence). The trim removed 0 bases at V and 5 bases at J, leaving 9 bases unmatched. DNA for the CDR3: TGCAGTGCTAGAGATCCGGCGGGAGTCTGGGAGACCCAGTACTTC. Translation: CSARDPAGVWETQYF.

The chain recombines TRBV11-2 with TRBJ2-5, with D maybe TRBD1 (5 bases). This CDR3 has 15 amino acids. V was cut by 1 base and J by 4 bases, with 13 bases left in between. Germline V gene data show CDR1 as SGHAT and CDR2 as FQNNGV. This CDR3 reads CASSLGQGRGETQYF. The CDR3 coding sequence is TGTGCCAGCAGCTTAGGGCAGGGAAGAGGAGAGACCCAGTACTTC.

This clonotype occurred a few times. The V gene is TRBV7-2, the J gene TRBJ2-5, with D perhaps matching TRBD2 (6 bases). Trimming cost V 1 base and J 2 bases, with 14 bases left between them. There are 16 residues in the CDR3. Germline CDR1 reads SGHTA; CDR2 reads FQGNSA. The CDR3 spells CASSLELARGQETQYF. For the CDR3, the DNA is TGTGCCAGCAGCTTAGAGCTAGCTCGGGGGCAAGAGACCCAGTACTTC.

The V and J genes are TRBV11-3 and TRBJ2-1; TRBD1 aligns across 9 bases. CDR1 SGHNT and CDR2 YENEEA come from the germline V gene. V was clipped by 3 bases and J by 0 bases; unmatched bases: 3. The CDR3 extends over 16 amino acids. The CDR3 region has the DNA TGTGCCAGCAGCTTCCTACAGGGGGCCTCCTACAATGAGCAGTTCTTC. Translating gives CASSFLQGASYNEQFF.

The chain has TRBV11-3 and TRBJ2-3; no reliable D call. From germline, CDR1 is SGHNT and CDR2 YENEEA. The CDR3 runs 14 residues. Between the trimmed V and J ends, which lost 5 bases and 2 bases, there was a span of 11 bases. The CDR3 protein is CASSVMGSTDTQYF. The CDR3 DNA follows: TGTGCCAGCAGCGTCATGGGGTCCACAGATACGCAGTATTTT.

CDR3 coding DNA: TGCGCCAGCAGCCAAGATAGGGCGGGTGAGCAGTTCTTC. It encodes CASSQDRAGEQFF. The J gene is TRBJ2-1, the V gene TRBV4-1; D perhaps matches TRBD2 (5 bases). The CDR3 consists of 13 residues. Looked up from germline, CDR1 is MGHRA and CDR2 is YSYEKL. Trimming took 0 bases from V and 9 from J, leaving 9 bases between them.

In its sample, this clonotype was seen many times. The CDR3 nucleotides read TGTGCCAGCGGGCTCCCGAATGAAAAACTGTTTTTT. This encodes CASGLPNEKLFF. This sequence joins TRBV7-2 and TRBJ1-4; no clear D. V lost 8 bases and J lost 5, with 9 bases in between. CDR3 size: 12 residues. Germline CDR1 and CDR2: SGHTA and FQGNSA.

V is TRBV7-2 and J is TRBJ1-3; D is uncertain. Trimming removed 5 bases from V and 3 bases from J, with 5 bases in between. This CDR3 is 12 amino acids long. The V gene's germline CDR1 is SGHTA and CDR2 FQGNSA. The CDR3 loop reads CASSPHGNTIYF. DNA for the CDR3: TGTGCCAGCAGCCCTCATGGAAACACCATATATTTT.

This clonotype was counted at least ten times. The chain is built from TRBV7-8 and TRBJ1-6, with unresolved D. Trimming took 2 bases from V and 7 from J, leaving 15 bases between them. Germline V lookup: CDR1 SGHVS, CDR2 FQNEAQ. This CDR3 region has 16 residues. The CDR3 loop is CASSLTRGIGNSPLHF. DNA of the CDR3: TGTGCCAGCAGCTTAACTCGAGGGATAGGAAATTCACCCCTCCACTTT.

This clonotype has at least ten counts. The chain is built from TRBV7-2 and TRBJ2-5; D unresolved. The germline V gene encodes CDR1 SGHTA and CDR2 FQGNSA. The CDR3 is made up of 13 amino acids. Between the trimmed V and J ends, which lost 2 bases and 5 bases, there was a span of 9 bases. This CDR3 reads CASSLQLLETQYF. CDR3 in DNA: TGTGCCAGCAGCTTACAGCTTTTGGAGACCCAGTACTTC.

The V gene is TRBV7-2, the J gene TRBJ2-7; 9 bases map to TRBD1. J lost 5 bases, V lost 5 bases, and 7 bases had no gene match. The CDR3 contains 14 residues. The germline gives CDR1 SGHTA, CDR2 FQGNSA. The CDR3 nucleotides are TGTGCCAGCAGCAAGGACAGGGGTTGGGACGAGCAGTACGTC. It translates to CASSKDRGWDEQYV.

The chain links TRBV6-1 to TRBJ1-5; D unclear. Trimming removed 2 bases at V and 6 bases at J, with 8 bases between. This CDR3 spans 13 amino acids. Germline values: CDR1 MNHNS, CDR2 SASEGT. CDR3 DNA: TGTGCCAGCAGTGAATCTGGATTTCAGCCCCAGCATTTT. Translation gives CASSESGFQPQHF.

Of note for this clonotype: One end of the junction does not line up with germline, which may come from a read error. V gene TRBV4-2 combines with J gene TRBJ1-5, with a weak D call TRBD1 (6 bases). Germline lookup yields CDR1 LGHNA and CDR2 YNFKEQ. The CDR3 is 17 amino acids. CDR3 sequence: CASIQWGWAGQNQPQHF. In nucleotides, the CDR3 is TGTGCCAGCATCCAATGGGGATGGGCAGGACAGAATCAGCCCCAGCATTTT.

This clonotype was seen only a few times. The rearrangement uses TRBV4-2 and TRBJ2-3, with 11 bases fitting TRBD2. The ends lost 1 base at V and 2 bases at J; junction bases unmatched: 14. This CDR3 contains 20 residues. Germline CDR1 and CDR2: LGHNA and YNFKEQ. The CDR3, as DNA: TGTGCCAGCAGCCAAGCCCGGGGGACTAGCGGACACTTACTCACAGATACGCAGTATTTT. Its protein is CASSQARGTSGHLLTDTQYF.